This T cell receptor (beta chain) was captured in a study of glioma-infiltrating T cells after dendritic cell vaccination. The primer mix had 60 V beta and 13 J beta primers. Repertoires were generated with immunoSEQ multiplex PCR, while TCRdb's copy carries only in-frame clones and drops some. The sample holds more than 75,000 clones, about four fifths seen once. A word on this clone: The antigen remains unidentified.

Study-level results: Survival was not directly related to TCR clonality in these patients.

Trimming cost V 2 bases and J 0 bases, with 12 bases left between them. CDR1 SGHRS and CDR2 YFSETQ come from the germline V gene. CDR3 size: 17 residues. Time point meaning: after dendritic cell vaccination, including at tumor progression/relapse. No glioblastoma patient carried an isocitrate dehydrogenase mutation. PBMC sampling occurred before vaccination, two weeks after the third dose, and at progression. The V call is TRBV5-1, the J call TRBJ2-6; possibly TRBD1 for D (5 bases). The clonotype originates from a human donor with glioblastoma. This sample comprised blood, obtained after dendritic cell vaccination. This chain's CDR3 is CASSFRQPFSGANVLTF. CDR3 DNA sequence: TGCGCCAGCAGCTTTAGACAGCCGTTCTCTGGGGCCAACGTCCTGACTTTC.